This T cell receptor (beta chain) came from a study of T-cell memory formation after mild COVID-19. Study-level findings and limits: From day 15 to 85, contracting clones were balanced between CD4 and CD8, whereas later expanders leaned toward CD4+. There were some responding clones in pre-infection memory, which suggested that cross-reactive memory had joined.

The ends were cut back, 6 bases at V and 4 bases at J, with 18 bases in the middle. CDR1 is DFQATT and CDR2 is SNEGSKA in the germline V gene (reference sequence). The CDR3 spans 14 residues. One entry per CDR3 protein, called by TCRdb with MiXCR from the 5' RACE reads. In the table there are about 130,000 distinct CDR3 sequences, more than 15% of which are singletons. Concerning this clonotype: Its antigen is unknown.

This clonotype was obtained from a man younger than 35 who had mild COVID-19 (a few samples of this study predate the infection). Cell type and time point are not known. The sequenced sample was PBMCs or a T cell subset sorted from them (not recorded which). This sequence joins TRBV20-1 and TRBJ1-2, with D possibly TRBD1 on 6 matching bases. The CDR3 bases are TGCAGTGCCTGGGGGCAGGGCAGTAGCTATGGCTACACCTTC. Translation gives CSAWGQGSSYGYTF.